Listed here are 22 T cell receptor beta chains from one sample, sequenced in a study of blood T cell repertoires in COVID-19. This table comes from immunoSEQ multiplex PCR, and its TCRdb copy is limited to in-frame clones, with some not included. Of 60,000 or so clones listed, approximately 80% are singletons. The sequencing sample was made of peripheral blood. The source is a man aged 25-40 years with COVID-19, enrolled during active disease.

This chain links TRBV4-1 with TRBJ1-1, with TRBD1 identical over 8 bases. The V gene end was trimmed by 3 bases and the J gene end by 5 bases; junction bases not matched to a gene: 17. Germline V gene sequence: CDR1 MGHRA, CDR2 YSYEKL. The CDR3 loop spans 18 amino acids. The CDR3 protein is CASSHRGQVRMESTEAFF. For the CDR3, the DNA is TGCGCCAGCAGCCACAGGGGACAGGTAAGAATGGAATCGACTGAAGCTTTCTTT.

The chain couples TRBV5-5 to TRBJ2-2; no clear D. Germline assignment: CDR1 SGHKS and CDR2 YYEKEE (reference sequence). This CDR3 region has 13 residues. The ends were cut back, 0 bases at V and 5 bases at J, with 5 bases in the middle. The CDR3 region is CASSLAETGELFF. The CDR3 DNA reads as TGTGCCAGCAGCTTGGCCGAGACCGGGGAGCTGTTTTTT.

In its sample, this clone was seen a few times. This sequence joins TRBV9 and TRBJ1-6, with TRBD1 matching 11 bases. Germline-derived CDR1 and CDR2 are SGDLS and YYNGEE. This CDR3 contains 16 residues. The V and J ends lost 1 base and 10 bases, in that order; junction bases with no gene match: 7. The CDR3 is CASSVSGQGAESPLHF. Written as DNA, the CDR3 is TGTGCCAGCAGCGTATCCGGACAGGGGGCTGAGTCACCCCTCCACTTT.

V usage is TRBV19 and J usage is TRBJ1-5; tentatively, D is TRBD1 (6 bases). V dropped 6 bases and J dropped 0 bases, with 15 bases sitting between them. Germline V lookup: CDR1 LNHDA, CDR2 SQIVND (reference sequence). CDR3 length equals 16 residues. The CDR3 bases are TGTGCCAGTAGCCAACAGGGTTTCTCTAGCAATCAGCCCCAGCATTTT. It codes for CASSQQGFSSNQPQHF.

This clone was recorded a few times. This sequence joins TRBV9 and TRBJ2-1, with TRBD2 identical over 13 bases. The CDR3 consists of 15 residues. Germline values: CDR1 SGDLS, CDR2 YYNGEE. J was trimmed by 16 bases and V by 4 bases; bases with no gene match: 14. The CDR3 coding sequence is TGTGCCAGCAGCCCAACGGCGGGGACTAGCGGGACTTATTTCTTC. It codes for CASSPTAGTSGTYFF.

This clone was counted between two and nine times. The rearrangement links TRBV5-6 to TRBJ2-5; 9 bases are shared with TRBD2. Germline-derived CDR1 and CDR2 are SGHDT and YYEEEE. After removal of 4 bases from V and 7 bases from J, the junction contained 14 bases not matched to a gene. The CDR3 consists of 16 residues. CDR3 protein: CASSQLAGRSWGTQYF. CDR3 in DNA: TGTGCCAGCAGCCAGCTAGCGGGGAGGTCGTGGGGGACCCAGTACTTC.

V is TRBV7-8 and J is TRBJ2-1; TRBD2 might be the D (6 bases). The CDR3 is 14 amino acids. Trimming cost V 5 bases and J 7 bases, with 15 bases left between them. The V gene's germline CDR1 is SGHVS and CDR2 FQNEAQ. In DNA form, the CDR3 reads TGTGCCAGCAGCCCTAGGGAGGCGGGGAATGAGCAGTTCTTC. It encodes CASSPREAGNEQFF.

The CDR3 loop reads CASSYRSDRADEQYF. The CDR3 DNA reads as TGTGCCAGCAGCTACCGCTCGGACAGGGCGGACGAGCAGTACTTC. The chain is built from TRBV11-2 and TRBJ2-7, with 8 bases matching TRBD1. Germline V gene sequence: CDR1 SGHAT, CDR2 FQNNGV. V shed 4 bases and J 5 bases; nucleotides not matched to a gene: 10. The CDR3 runs 15 residues.

The gene calls are TRBV5-5 and TRBJ1-2; 9 nucleotides line up with TRBD1. The CDR3 has 16 amino acids. The germline gives CDR1 SGHKS, CDR2 YYEKEE (reference sequence). V lost 5 bases, J lost 4 bases, and 12 bases stayed unmatched. Here the CDR3 DNA reads TGTGCCAGCAGGCGGGACAGGGATGTGGTCCCCTATGGCTACACCTTC. It is translated as CASRRDRDVVPYGYTF.

The chain links TRBV11-1 to TRBJ1-2, with D unresolved. The CDR3 sequence is 12 residues long. The germline V gene encodes CDR1 SGHAT and CDR2 FQDESV (reference sequence). V was trimmed by 3 bases and J by 6 bases, leaving 8 bases between them. The CDR3: CASSFSTDGYTF. The CDR3 DNA is TGTGCCAGCAGCTTCAGTACAGATGGCTACACCTTC.

J is TRBJ2-3 and V is TRBV9, with TRBD2 identical over 15 bases. From germline, CDR1 is SGDLS and CDR2 YYNGEE. This CDR3 has 15 amino acids. J was trimmed by 6 bases and V by 4 bases; bases with no gene match: 3. The CDR3: CASSPGTSGGDTQYF. The CDR3 DNA sequence: TGTGCCAGCAGCCCGGGGACTAGCGGGGGGGATACGCAGTATTTT.

The chain links TRBV4-1 to TRBJ1-1; D is perhaps TRBD1 (5 bases). Trimming stripped 4 bases from V and 1 base from J, with 13 bases between. CDR3 length: 15 residues. Germline CDR1 and CDR2: MGHRA and YSYEKL. The DNA of the CDR3 is TGCGCCAGCAGCCGAGAAGGGGTAGGGAACACTGAAGCTTTCTTT. As protein: CASSREGVGNTEAFF.

The gene calls are TRBV7-9 and TRBJ2-3, with TRBD1 matching 7 bases. The germline V gene has CDR1 SEHNR and CDR2 FQNEAQ (reference sequence). The junction had 8 bases not matched to a gene; V was cut back by 1 base and J by 4 bases. The CDR3 is 16 amino acids. The CDR3 region is CASSLGQGTTADTQYF. In DNA form, the CDR3 reads TGTGCCAGCAGCTTAGGACAGGGAACTACCGCAGATACGCAGTATTTT.

The J gene is TRBJ1-4, the V gene TRBV28, with TRBD1 identical over 8 bases. Trimming at V came to 6 bases and at J to 7 bases, leaving 7 bases not matched to a gene. There are 14 residues in the CDR3. Germline V gene data show CDR1 as MDHEN and CDR2 as SYDVKM. This chain's CDR3 is CASSSRTGGEKLFF. CDR3 nucleotides: TGTGCCAGCAGCTCCCGAACAGGGGGTGAAAAACTGTTTTTT.

The chain joins TRBV7-9 to TRBJ2-6; D perhaps matches TRBD1 (6 bases). The length of the CDR3 is 17 residues. V was trimmed by 6 bases and J by 0 bases, leaving 15 bases between them. CDR1 is SEHNR, CDR2 FQNEAQ, per germline (reference sequence). DNA of the CDR3: TGTGCCAGCAGACCGGGACATCCTATCTCTGGGGCCAACGTCCTGACTTTC. Translated, it gives CASRPGHPISGANVLTF.

The gene calls are TRBV11-3 and TRBJ2-3; TRBD2 is a possible D gene (6 bases). The CDR3 contains 17 residues. V lost 0 bases, J lost 3 bases, and 16 bases lay in between. Germline-derived CDR1 and CDR2 are SGHNT and YENEEA. The CDR3 DNA reads TGTGCCAGCAGCTTAGATGGTGGAGGGGTGGGTACAGATACGCAGTATTTT. This gives the protein CASSLDGGGVGTDTQYF.

The chain couples TRBV19 to TRBJ2-3; D unresolved. V gave up 5 bases and J gave up 2 bases, with 11 bases separating them. Germline CDR1 and CDR2: LNHDA and SQIVND (reference sequence). The CDR3 covers 14 residues. DNA for the CDR3: TGTGCCAGTAGTGAGGTCCCCCACACAGATACGCAGTATTTT. Translating it yields CASSEVPHTDTQYF.

The chain couples TRBV12-2 to TRBJ2-7; TRBD1 is taken as the D call from the table, unchecked against the DNA. TRBV12-2 is termed a pseudogene. This CDR3 comprises 9 residues. CDR3 residues: CASGREQYF. CDR3 bases: TGTGCAAGTGGGCGCGAGCAGTACTTC.

This rearrangement joins TRBV13 to TRBJ2-1; D is uncertain. Per germline, CDR1 PRHDT and CDR2 FYEKMQ (reference sequence). The CDR3 covers 13 residues. Trimming removed 0 bases at V and 4 bases at J, with 4 bases between. CDR3 bases: TGTGCCAGCAGCTTAGGGGCATACAATGAGCAGTTCTTC. This encodes CASSLGAYNEQFF.

CDR3 sequence (DNA): TGTGCCAGCACCTTGAGAGGGGACAGCCTAAACCAAGAGACCCAGTACTTC. The encoded protein is CASTLRGDSLNQETQYF. The V and J genes are TRBV9 and TRBJ2-5; 7 bases fit TRBD1. This CDR3 has 17 amino acids. Germline CDR1 and CDR2: SGDLS and YYNGEE. J gave up 0 bases and V 6 bases, and 14 bases lay outside the gene matches.

The chain couples TRBV7-6 to TRBJ1-1; TRBD1 is a possible D gene (5 bases). V was clipped by 5 bases and J by 0 bases, with 16 bases between them. The V gene's germline CDR1 is SGHVS and CDR2 FNYEAQ. The CDR3 is made up of 16 amino acids. This chain's CDR3 is CASSDDRQLMNTEAFF. CDR3 bases: TGTGCCAGCAGCGACGATAGACAGCTCATGAACACTGAAGCTTTCTTT.

The CDR3 reads CASSFTGGLTPNTGELFF. The CDR3 DNA follows: TGTGCCAGCAGCTTTACAGGGGGCCTAACCCCGAACACCGGGGAGCTGTTTTTT. The chain is built from TRBV7-6 and TRBJ2-2, with 9 bases that match TRBD1. V trimming: 3 bases; J trimming: 0 bases; junction bases outside the gene matches: 8. Per germline, CDR1 SGHVS and CDR2 FNYEAQ. This CDR3 is built from 18 residues.